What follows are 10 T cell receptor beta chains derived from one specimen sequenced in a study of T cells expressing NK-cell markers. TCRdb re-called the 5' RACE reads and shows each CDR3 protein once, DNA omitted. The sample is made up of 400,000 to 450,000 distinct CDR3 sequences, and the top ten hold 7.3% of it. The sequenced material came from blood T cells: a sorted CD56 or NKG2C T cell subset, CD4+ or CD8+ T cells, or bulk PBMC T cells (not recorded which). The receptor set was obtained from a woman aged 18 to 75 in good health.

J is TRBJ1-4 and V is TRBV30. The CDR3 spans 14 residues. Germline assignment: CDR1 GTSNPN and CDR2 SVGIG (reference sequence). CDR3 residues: CACHRRPLGEKLFF.

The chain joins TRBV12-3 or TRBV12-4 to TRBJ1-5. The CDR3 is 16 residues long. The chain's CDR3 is CASSSREGPSNQPQHF.

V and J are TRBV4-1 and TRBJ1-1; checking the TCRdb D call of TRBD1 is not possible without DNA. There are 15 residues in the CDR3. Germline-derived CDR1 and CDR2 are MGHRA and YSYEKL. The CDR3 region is CASSQDWGSNTEAFF.

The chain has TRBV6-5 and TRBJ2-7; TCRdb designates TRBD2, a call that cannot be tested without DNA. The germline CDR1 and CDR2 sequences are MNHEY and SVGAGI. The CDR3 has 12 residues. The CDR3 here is CASSYSGGEQYF.

CDR3 sequence: CASSQGPLSYNEQFF. The genes are TRBV12-3 or TRBV12-4 and TRBJ2-1; TCRdb indicates TRBD1, and absent DNA this call remains unverified. The CDR3 consists of 15 residues.

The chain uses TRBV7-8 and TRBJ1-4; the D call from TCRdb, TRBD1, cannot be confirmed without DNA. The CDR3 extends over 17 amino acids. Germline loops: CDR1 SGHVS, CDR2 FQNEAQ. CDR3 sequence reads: CASSSWFGDRGRGKLFF. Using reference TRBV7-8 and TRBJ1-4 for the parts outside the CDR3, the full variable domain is GAGVSQSPRYKVAKRGQDVALRCDPISGHVSLFWYQQALGQGPEFLTYFQNEAQLDKSGLPSDRFFAERPEGSVSTLKIQRTQQEDSAVYLCASSSWFGDRGRGKLFFGSGTQLSVL.

This CDR3 is CASASSRANTGELFF. The V gene is TRBV27, the J gene TRBJ2-2. The CDR3 is made up of 15 amino acids. Per germline, CDR1 MNHEY and CDR2 SMNVEV (reference sequence).

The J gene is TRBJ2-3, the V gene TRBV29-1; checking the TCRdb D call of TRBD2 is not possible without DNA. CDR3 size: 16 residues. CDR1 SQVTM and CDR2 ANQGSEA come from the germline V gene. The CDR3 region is CSVEESGRRSTDTQYF.

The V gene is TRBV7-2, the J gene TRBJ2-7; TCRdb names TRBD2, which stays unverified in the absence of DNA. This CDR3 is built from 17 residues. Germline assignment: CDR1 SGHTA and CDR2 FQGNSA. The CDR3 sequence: CASSLRGTDIPPYEQYF. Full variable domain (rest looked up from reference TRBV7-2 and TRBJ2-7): GAGVSQSPSNKVTEKGKDVELRCDPISGHTALYWYRQSLGQGLEFLIYFQGNSAPDKSGLPSDRFSAERTGGSVSTLTIQRTQQEDSAVYLCASSLRGTDIPPYEQYFGPGTRLTVT.

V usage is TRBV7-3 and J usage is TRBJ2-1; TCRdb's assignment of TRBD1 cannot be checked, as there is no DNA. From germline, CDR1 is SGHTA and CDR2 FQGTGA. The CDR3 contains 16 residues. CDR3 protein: CASSSTARDRVNEQFF.